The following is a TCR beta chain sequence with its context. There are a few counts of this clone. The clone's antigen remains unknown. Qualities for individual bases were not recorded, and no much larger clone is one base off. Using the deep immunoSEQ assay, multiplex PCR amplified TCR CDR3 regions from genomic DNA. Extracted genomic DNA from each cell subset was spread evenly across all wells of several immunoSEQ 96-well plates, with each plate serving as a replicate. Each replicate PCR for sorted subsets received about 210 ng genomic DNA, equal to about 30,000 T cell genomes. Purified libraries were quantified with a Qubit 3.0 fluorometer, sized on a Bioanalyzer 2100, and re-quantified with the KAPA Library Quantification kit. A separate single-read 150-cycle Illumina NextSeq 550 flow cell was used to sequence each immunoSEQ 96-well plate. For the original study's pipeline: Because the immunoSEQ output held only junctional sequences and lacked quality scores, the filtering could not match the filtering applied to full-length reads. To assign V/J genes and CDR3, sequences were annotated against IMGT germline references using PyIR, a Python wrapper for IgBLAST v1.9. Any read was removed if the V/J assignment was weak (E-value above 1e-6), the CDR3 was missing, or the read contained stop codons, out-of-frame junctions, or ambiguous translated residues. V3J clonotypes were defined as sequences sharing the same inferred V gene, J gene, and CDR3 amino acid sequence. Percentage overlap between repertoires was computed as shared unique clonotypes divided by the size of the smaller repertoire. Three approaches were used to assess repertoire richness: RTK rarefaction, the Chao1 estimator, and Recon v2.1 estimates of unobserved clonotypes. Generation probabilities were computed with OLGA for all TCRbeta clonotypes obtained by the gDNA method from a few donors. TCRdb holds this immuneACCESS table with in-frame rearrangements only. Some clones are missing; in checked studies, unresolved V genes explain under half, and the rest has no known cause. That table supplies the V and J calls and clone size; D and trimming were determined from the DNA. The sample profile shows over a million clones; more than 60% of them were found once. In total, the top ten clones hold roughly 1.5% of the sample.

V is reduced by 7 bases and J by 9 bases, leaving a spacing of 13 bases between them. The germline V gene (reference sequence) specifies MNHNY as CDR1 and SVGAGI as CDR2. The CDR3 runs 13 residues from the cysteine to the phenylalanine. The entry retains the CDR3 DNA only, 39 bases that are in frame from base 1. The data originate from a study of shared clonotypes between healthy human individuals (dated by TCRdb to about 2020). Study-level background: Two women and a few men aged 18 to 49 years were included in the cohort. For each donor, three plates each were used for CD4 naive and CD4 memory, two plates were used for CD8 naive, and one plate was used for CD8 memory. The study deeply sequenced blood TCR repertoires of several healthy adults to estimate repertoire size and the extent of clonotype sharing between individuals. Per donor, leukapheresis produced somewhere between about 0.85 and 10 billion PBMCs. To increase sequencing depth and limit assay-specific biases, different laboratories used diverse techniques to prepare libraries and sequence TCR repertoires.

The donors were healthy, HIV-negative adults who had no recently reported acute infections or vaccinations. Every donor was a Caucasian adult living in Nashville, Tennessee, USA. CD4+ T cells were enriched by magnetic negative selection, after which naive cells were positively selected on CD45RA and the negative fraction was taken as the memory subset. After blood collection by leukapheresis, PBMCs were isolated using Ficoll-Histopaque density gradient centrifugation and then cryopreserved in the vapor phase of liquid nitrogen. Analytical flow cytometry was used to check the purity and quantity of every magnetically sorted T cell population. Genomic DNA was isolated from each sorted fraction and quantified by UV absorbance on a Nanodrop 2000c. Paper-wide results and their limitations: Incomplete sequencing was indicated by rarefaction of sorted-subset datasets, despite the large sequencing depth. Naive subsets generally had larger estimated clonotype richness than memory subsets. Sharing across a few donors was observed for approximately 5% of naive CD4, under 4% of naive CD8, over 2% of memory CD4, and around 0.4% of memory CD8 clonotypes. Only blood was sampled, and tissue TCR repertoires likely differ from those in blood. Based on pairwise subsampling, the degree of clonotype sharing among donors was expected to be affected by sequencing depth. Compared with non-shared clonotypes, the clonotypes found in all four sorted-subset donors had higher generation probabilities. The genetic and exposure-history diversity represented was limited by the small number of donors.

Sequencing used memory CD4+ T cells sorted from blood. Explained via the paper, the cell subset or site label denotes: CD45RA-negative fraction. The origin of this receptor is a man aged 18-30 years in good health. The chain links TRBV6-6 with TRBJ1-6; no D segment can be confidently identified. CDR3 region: CASNNAAGSPLHF. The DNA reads TGTGCCAGCAATAACGCAGCGGGTTCACCCCTCCACTTT.